These T cell receptor beta chains were read from a single sample in a study of blood T cell repertoires in COVID-19. TCRdb's table, derived via immunoSEQ multiplex PCR, lists solely in-frame clones and lacks some. The sample has approximately 260,000 clones, 85% to 90% seen once. The sample consisted of peripheral blood. The receptors stem from a woman aged 55 to 70 with COVID-19, enrolled during active disease. CDR3s include the opening cysteine and the closing phenylalanine or tryptophan. The order of the fields is J gene, V gene, clone size, D gene, CDR3 DNA, CDR3 protein. D genes are given only for firm matches. Where a row states a size, it is once, few, many or the class of an expanded clone; other rows omit it.

J: TRBJ2-5; V: TRBV19; size: -; D: TRBD2; DNA: TGTGCCAGCAAGGGAGGGGAAGAGACCCAGTACTTC; CDR3: CASKGGEETQYF
J: TRBJ2-6; V: TRBV5-1; size: -; D: -; DNA: TGCGCCAGCAGCTTCTCCGAGGCCTCTGGGGCCAACGTCCTGACTTTC; CDR3: CASSFSEASGANVLTF
J: TRBJ1-5; V: TRBV7-2; size: -; D: -; DNA: TGTGCCAGCAGCTTGAGAGATCAGCCCCAGCATTTT; CDR3: CASSLRDQPQHF
J: TRBJ2-7; V: TRBV21-1; size: once; D: -; DNA: TGTGCCAGCAGCAAAAGGAGGACAGGATTGACCTACGAGCAGTACTTC; CDR3: CASSKRRTGLTYEQYF
J: TRBJ1-6; V: TRBV6-1; size: -; D: -; DNA: TGTGCCAGCAGTGAGTCGAGGTCACCCCTCCACTTT; CDR3: CASSESRSPLHF
J: TRBJ1-2; V: TRBV4-3; size: once; D: -; DNA: TGCGCCAGCAGCCAAGTAGCCGGGTCCGGTGGCTACACCTTC; CDR3: CASSQVAGSGGYTF
J: TRBJ2-2; V: TRBV4-1; size: -; D: -; DNA: TGCGCCAGCAGCCCTCTGTACAGTCTCTCCGGGGAGCTGTTTTTT; CDR3: CASSPLYSLSGELFF
J: TRBJ1-2; V: TRBV3-1/TRBV3-2; size: -; D: -; DNA: TGTGCCAGCAGCCAAGATGTAGGGGGTGGGTATGGCTACACCTTC; CDR3: CASSQDVGGGYGYTF
J: TRBJ2-3; V: TRBV9; size: -; D: TRBD2; DNA: TGTGCCAGCAGCGGGACTAGCGGGGGGGCAGATACGCAGTATTTT; CDR3: CASSGTSGGADTQYF
J: TRBJ1-2; V: TRBV3-1/TRBV3-2; size: -; D: TRBD1; DNA: TGTGCCAGCAGCCAAGATGCGACAGGGGCTATCCTTGGCTACACCTTC; CDR3: CASSQDATGAILGYTF
J: TRBJ2-5; V: TRBV25-1; size: -; D: TRBD2; DNA: TGTGCCAGCAGTGATCCTAAAGCGGGGTTAGAGGAGACCCAGTACTTC; CDR3: CASSDPKAGLEETQYF
J: TRBJ2-2; V: TRBV7-3; size: -; D: -; DNA: TGTGCCAGCAGCTCCGACAGAGTGAACACCGGGGAGCTGTTTTTT; CDR3: CASSSDRVNTGELFF
J: TRBJ1-4; V: TRBV5-8; size: -; D: -; DNA: TGTGCCAGCAGCTTAGGGCGCGGGAGAACTAATGAAAAACTGTTTTTT; CDR3: CASSLGRGRTNEKLFF
J: TRBJ1-3; V: TRBV6-6; size: -; D: -; DNA: TGTGCCAGCGGAGACAGGAGCTCTGGAAACACCATATATTTT; CDR3: CASGDRSSGNTIYF
J: TRBJ2-7; V: TRBV23-1; size: -; D: -; DNA: TGCGCCAGAGACGGAGAGGCCTCCTACGAGCAGTACTTC; CDR3: CARDGEASYEQYF
J: TRBJ1-2; V: TRBV3-1/TRBV3-2; size: few; D: -; DNA: TGTGCCAGCAGCCAAACGGACCCCCCGGGGGGTGACTATGGCTACACCTTC; CDR3: CASSQTDPPGGDYGYTF
J: TRBJ2-1; V: TRBV29-1; size: -; D: -; DNA: TGCAGCGCTTCTAGCGACAGAGGATACAATGAGCAGTTCTTC; CDR3: CSASSDRGYNEQFF
J: TRBJ1-2; V: TRBV4-3; size: -; D: -; DNA: TGCGCCAGCAGCCAAGAGTGGGCGAGCAACTATGGCTACACCTTC; CDR3: CASSQEWASNYGYTF
J: TRBJ1-2; V: TRBV6-5; size: -; D: TRBD1; DNA: TGTGCCAGCAGTCAGACAGGGGACGGTTCCGGCTACACCTTC; CDR3: CASSQTGDGSGYTF
J: TRBJ1-6; V: TRBV5-4; size: -; D: -; DNA: TGTGCCAGCAGCTCTAAAGACGGGGGGTCCAATTCACCCCTCCACTTT; CDR3: CASSSKDGGSNSPLHF
J: TRBJ2-2; V: TRBV4-3; size: once; D: TRBD2; DNA: TGCGCCAGCAGCCCTAATCCCGGGACTAGGAACACCGGGGGGCTGTTTTTT; CDR3: CASSPNPGTRNTGGLFF
J: TRBJ1-2; V: TRBV27; size: -; D: -; DNA: TGTGCCAGCAGTTTACAGGGATCTGATGGCTACACCTTC; CDR3: CASSLQGSDGYTF
J: TRBJ1-5; V: TRBV7-9; size: -; D: TRBD1; DNA: TGTGCCAGCAGCCTAGGGACAGGGGGATTAGGAGGTTATCAGCCCCAGCATTTT; CDR3: CASSLGTGGLGGYQPQHF
J: TRBJ2-3; V: TRBV18; size: -; D: TRBD1; DNA: TGTGCCAGCTCAGGACAGGGGGCCAGTGATGCAGATACGCAGTATTTT; CDR3: CASSGQGASDADTQYF
J: TRBJ2-5; V: TRBV3-1/TRBV3-2; size: -; D: -; DNA: TGTGCCAGCACCGGGATCCAAGAGACCCAGTACTTC; CDR3: CASTGIQETQYF
J: TRBJ2-2; V: TRBV6-5; size: -; D: TRBD2; DNA: TGTGCCAGCAGTTACGGGCTAGCGGTGCACACCGGGGAGCTGTTTTTT; CDR3: CASSYGLAVHTGELFF
J: TRBJ2-3; V: TRBV9; size: -; D: TRBD2; DNA: TGTGCCAGCAGCGTGACACCGGGACTAGCGGGGACTAGCACAGATACGCAGTATTTT; CDR3: CASSVTPGLAGTSTDTQYF
J: TRBJ2-7; V: TRBV7-9; size: once; D: -; DNA: TGTGCCAGCAGCTTAGGTGCAGGCTGGGAGCAGTACTTC; CDR3: CASSLGAGWEQYF
J: TRBJ1-2; V: TRBV19; size: -; D: -; DNA: TGTGCCAGTACCCCTAGGGTCAGGGAAGTTTATGGCTACACCTTC; CDR3: CASTPRVREVYGYTF
J: TRBJ1-1; V: TRBV4-3; size: -; D: -; DNA: TGCGCCAGCAGCCAAGGAGGTACGAACACTGAAGCTTTCTTT; CDR3: CASSQGGTNTEAFF
J: TRBJ2-2; V: TRBV3-1/TRBV3-2; size: -; D: -; DNA: TGTGCCAGCAGCCAAAGCGGACGCTACACCGGGGAGCTGTTTTTT; CDR3: CASSQSGRYTGELFF
J: TRBJ1-1; V: TRBV5-1; size: -; D: TRBD1; DNA: TGCGCCAGCAGCCCACAGGGGGCGAACACTGAAGCTTTCTTT; CDR3: CASSPQGANTEAFF
J: TRBJ2-7; V: TRBV2; size: -; D: TRBD1; DNA: TGTGCCAGCAGCGTCACAGGGGGCCCTAGCTCCTACGAGCAGTACTTC; CDR3: CASSVTGGPSSYEQYF
J: TRBJ1-5; V: TRBV28; size: -; D: -; DNA: TGTGCCAGCAGTTTCCAGGCGACAGAGAATCATCCCCAGCATTTT; CDR3: CASSFQATENHPQHF
J: TRBJ2-1; V: TRBV5-5; size: -; D: TRBD1; DNA: TGTGCCAGCAGCCCTGGGACAGGGAGGAATGAGCAGTTCTTC; CDR3: CASSPGTGRNEQFF
J: TRBJ2-7; V: TRBV7-8; size: -; D: -; DNA: TGTGCCAGCAGCTTAGTTAGCTCCTACGAGCAGTACTTC; CDR3: CASSLVSSYEQYF
J: TRBJ2-3; V: TRBV7-3; size: once; D: -; DNA: TGTGCCAGCAGCCCCACTCGTAGCGGAGGGGGCACAGATACGCAGTATTTT; CDR3: CASSPTRSGGGTDTQYF
J: TRBJ1-3; V: TRBV10-3; size: -; D: -; DNA: TGTGCCATCAGTGAGTCACGGGGTGTTGGAAACACCATATATTTT; CDR3: CAISESRGVGNTIYF
J: TRBJ1-1; V: TRBV6-4; size: -; D: -; DNA: TGTGCCAGCAGTGACTTTCGAGGCACTGAAGCTTTCTTT; CDR3: CASSDFRGTEAFF
J: TRBJ2-1; V: TRBV7-2; size: -; D: TRBD1; DNA: TGTGCCAGCAGCCCCGACAGGGCAACCTACAATGAGCAGTTCTTC; CDR3: CASSPDRATYNEQFF
J: TRBJ1-4; V: TRBV7-9; size: -; D: -; DNA: TGTGCCAGCAGCTTAACGGTTCTCGGTGAAAAACTGTTTTTT; CDR3: CASSLTVLGEKLFF
J: TRBJ1-4; V: TRBV6-5; size: -; D: -; DNA: TGTGCCAGCAGTTACCGGTCCGTGGAAAAACTGTTTTTT; CDR3: CASSYRSVEKLFF
J: TRBJ2-7; V: TRBV15; size: -; D: -; DNA: TGTGCCACCAGCAGAGAGGTCGGGGGACAGTCCTCCTACGAGCAGTACTTC; CDR3: CATSREVGGQSSYEQYF
J: TRBJ1-2; V: TRBV5-4; size: -; D: -; DNA: TGTGCCAGCAGCTTGGAGGGGGATAACTATGGCTACACCTTC; CDR3: CASSLEGDNYGYTF
J: TRBJ1-3; V: TRBV25-1; size: -; D: -; DNA: TGTGCCAGCAGTGGGAGCCCCTCTGGAAACACCATATATTTT; CDR3: CASSGSPSGNTIYF
J: TRBJ2-3; V: TRBV6-5; size: once; D: TRBD2; DNA: TGTGCCAGCAGTTACTCGGGGCGGGGGGACACAGATACGCAGTATTTT; CDR3: CASSYSGRGDTDTQYF
J: TRBJ1-1; V: TRBV3-1/TRBV3-2; size: -; D: -; DNA: TGTGCCAGCAGCCATTGGGGTGGGGGGGCTGAAGCTTTCTTT; CDR3: CASSHWGGGAEAFF
J: TRBJ2-1; V: TRBV5-4; size: -; D: -; DNA: TGTGCCAGCAGCGCGACAGGCCGAGAGCAGTTCTTC; CDR3: CASSATGREQFF
J: TRBJ1-5; V: TRBV5-5; size: -; D: -; DNA: TGTGCCAGCAGCTTCAGGCCGGATAGCAATCAGCCCCAGCATTTT; CDR3: CASSFRPDSNQPQHF
J: TRBJ2-7; V: TRBV20-1; size: -; D: TRBD1; DNA: TGCAGTGCTAGTGATAGCAGTTTTGGGACAGGGGTCTACGAGCAGTACTTC; CDR3: CSASDSSFGTGVYEQYF
J: TRBJ1-1; V: TRBV19; size: few; D: TRBD1; DNA: TGTGCCAGTAGTATTGCAGGGGGCTTGAACACTGAAGCTTTCTTT; CDR3: CASSIAGGLNTEAFF